The sequence of this T cell receptor (beta chain) was determined in a study of blood T cell repertoires in COVID-19. Source study methods: Reference gene primer amplification in the assay estimated nucleated cell counts. Sequencing was performed with immunoSEQ multiplex PCR; in TCRdb, only in-frame clones are kept and a portion is missing. Clonal size and the V and J genes are those of that table, whereas D and trimming came from the DNA. The data show approximately 260,000 clones, about nine tenths seen once. V was clipped by 1 base and J by 9 bases; unmatched bases: 10. Germline assignment: CDR1 SGHAT and CDR2 FQNNGV. This CDR3 is 18 amino acids long.

Material: peripheral blood. The chain employs TRBV11-2 and TRBJ1-6; 12 nucleotides agree with TRBD1. This TCR was recovered from a woman in her forties with acute or convalescent COVID-19. The CDR3 spells CASSLGEPGTGGGSPLHF. The DNA for the CDR3 is TGTGCCAGCAGCTTAGGCGAGCCCGGGACAGGGGGCGGTTCACCCCTCCACTTT.